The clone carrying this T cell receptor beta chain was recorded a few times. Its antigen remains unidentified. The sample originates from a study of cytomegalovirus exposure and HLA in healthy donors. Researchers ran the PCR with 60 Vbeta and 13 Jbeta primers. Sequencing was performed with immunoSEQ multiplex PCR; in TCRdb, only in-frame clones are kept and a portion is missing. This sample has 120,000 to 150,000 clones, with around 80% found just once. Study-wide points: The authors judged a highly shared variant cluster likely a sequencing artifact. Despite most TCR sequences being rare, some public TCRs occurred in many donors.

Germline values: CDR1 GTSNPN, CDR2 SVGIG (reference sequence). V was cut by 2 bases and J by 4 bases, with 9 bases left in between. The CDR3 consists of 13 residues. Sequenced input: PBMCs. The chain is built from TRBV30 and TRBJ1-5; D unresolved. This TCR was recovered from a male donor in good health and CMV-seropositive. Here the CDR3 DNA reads TGTGCCTGGAGTTCGAGTGTAAATCAGCCCCAGCATTTT. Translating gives CAWSSSVNQPQHF.